The clone carrying this T cell receptor beta chain was detected many times. The antigen remains undetermined. The sample belongs to a study of regulatory T cells in long-lasting Graves disease. Library construction for TCR beta used iRepertoire HTBI primers and Arm-PCR of CDR3 regions. MiXCR, run by TCRdb on the multiplex PCR reads, gives a single entry per CDR3 protein. The data contain roughly 530,000 distinct CDR3 sequences, 15% to 20% of them singletons. Study results and caveats: Only a small sample size was used, which may have cut accuracy.

CDR3 length: 15 amino acids. The V and J ends lost 6 bases and 1 base, in that order; junction bases with no gene match: 4. The time point: newly diagnosed GD, antithyroid drugs for less than 3 months. Construction of the TCR library relied on RNA isolated from PBMCs. Into tubes containing EDTA, roughly 10 milliliters of peripheral blood were drawn. The same specimen was also included in a second study, on T cells in Graves' hyperthyroidism and ophthalmopathy. That report notes: Subjects aged 18 to 65 presented with newly diagnosed hyperthyroidism of less than 2 months' duration.

The origin of this receptor is a woman between 40 and 65 years old with Graves disease. Sequenced here: peripheral blood mononuclear cells (PBMCs), sampled at new diagnosis, from a patient treated with antithyroid drugs. This sequence joins TRBV12-3 or TRBV12-4 and TRBJ1-1, with 11 positions matching TRBD1. The DNA for the CDR3 is TGTGCCAGCAGACCCGGACAGGGGGCGAACACTGAAGCTTTCTTT. This gives the protein CASRPGQGANTEAFF.